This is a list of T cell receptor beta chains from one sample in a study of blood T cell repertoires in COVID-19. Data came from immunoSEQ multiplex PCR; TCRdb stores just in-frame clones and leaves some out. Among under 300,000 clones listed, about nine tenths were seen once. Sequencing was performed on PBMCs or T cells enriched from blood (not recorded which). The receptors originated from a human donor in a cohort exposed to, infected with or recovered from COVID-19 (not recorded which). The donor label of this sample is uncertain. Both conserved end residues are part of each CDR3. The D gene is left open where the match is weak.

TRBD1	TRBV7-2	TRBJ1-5	CASSPGTGGSQPQHF
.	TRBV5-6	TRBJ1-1	CASSDRGEAFF
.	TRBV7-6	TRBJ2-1	CASSKPGNEQFF
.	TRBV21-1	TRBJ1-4	CASNHGQGQMEKLFF
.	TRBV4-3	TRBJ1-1	CASSLTGNTEAFF
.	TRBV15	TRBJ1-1	CATSRDNHRGEAFF
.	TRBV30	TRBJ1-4	CAWCPGGTRGVFF
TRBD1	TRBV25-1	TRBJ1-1	CASSGNRGRTEAFF
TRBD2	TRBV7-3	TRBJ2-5	CASSPVLAGGRETQYF
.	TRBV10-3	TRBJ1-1	CAISGPQGMFTEAFF
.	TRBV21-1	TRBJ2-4	CATSPPNRGSSKNIQYF
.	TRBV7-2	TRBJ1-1	CASSPLRVVNTEAFF
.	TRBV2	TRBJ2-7	CASSAGTPPEQYF
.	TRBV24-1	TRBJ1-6	CATSGPGENSPLHF
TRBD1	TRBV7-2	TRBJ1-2	CASSLATGGEYGYTF
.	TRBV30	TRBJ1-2	CAWRGARNRAPYTF
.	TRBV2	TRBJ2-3	CARSGTTEDTQYF